Shown below are 19 T cell receptor beta chains from a single sample sequenced in a study of low-dose radiotherapy and immunotherapy resistance in tumors. The time point here: before trial treatment. First-strand cDNA used TRAV- and TRBV-specific primers, covering alpha and beta chains. TCR amplification used roughly 18 PCR cycles, a constant-region primer and a V-primer adapter. TCRdb fed the reads into MiXCR, producing one record per CDR3 protein. This table holds about 89,000 distinct CDR3 sequences, 9.4% found once. The starting material was PBMCs, obtained before treatment. The receptors here all came from a male donor with prostate cancer.

This clonotype was observed many times. The gene calls are TRBV6-2 or TRBV6-3 and TRBJ2-1; 9 nucleotides match TRBD2. The CDR3 covers 14 residues. Germline CDR1 is MNHEY and CDR2 is SVGEGT. Here the CDR3 reads CVINGVAGEDEQFF. CDR3 DNA: TGTGTCATCAATGGGGTAGCGGGAGAGGATGAGCAGTTCTTC.

This clonotype was seen more than once but under ten times. The chain combines TRBV6-5 with TRBJ2-3; 7 nucleotides align to TRBD2. Unmatched junction bases numbered 16, after V lost 8 bases and J lost 2 bases. This CDR3 has 17 amino acids. Germline values: CDR1 MNHEY, CDR2 SVGAGI. The CDR3 DNA sequence: TGTGCCAGCGCTGGACGGGAACTAGCGAGTCTCACAGATACGCAGTATTTT. This codes for CASAGRELASLTDTQYF.

This clonotype was seen ten or more times. V is TRBV12-3 or TRBV12-4 and J is TRBJ2-1; TRBD1 or TRBD2 may be the D gene (6 bases each). This CDR3 has 16 amino acids. Between the trimmed V and J ends, which lost 5 bases and 3 bases, there was a span of 17 bases. The CDR3 nucleotides are TGTGCCAGCAGTGCTTCCTCGGGGGCGCGCTACAATGAGCAGTTCTTC. Its translation is CASSASSGARYNEQFF.

This clonotype was detected many times. The chain carries TRBV6-2 or TRBV6-3 and TRBJ2-7, with 7 bases identical to TRBD2. V shed 2 bases, J shed 1 base, and the junction held 5 bases outside the gene matches. Per the germline V gene, CDR1 is MNHEY and CDR2 is SVGEGT. CDR3 length: 15 residues. The DNA for the CDR3 is TGTGCCAGCAGTTACAGGTCTAGCGGTTCCTACGAGCAGTACTTC. Its protein is CASSYRSSGSYEQYF.

The rearrangement uses TRBV7-2 and TRBJ1-2; D perhaps matches TRBD1 (6 bases). Trimming removed 1 base at V and 6 bases at J, with 12 bases between. Per germline, CDR1 SGHTA and CDR2 FQGNSA. CDR3 length: 14 amino acids. The CDR3 loop is CASSLDTGQDGYTF. The DNA for the CDR3 is TGTGCCAGCAGCTTAGATACAGGGCAGGATGGCTACACCTTC. Using reference TRBV7-2 and TRBJ1-2 for the parts outside the CDR3, the full variable domain is GAGVSQSPSNKVTEKGKDVELRCDPISGHTALYWYRQSLGQGLEFLIYFQGNSAPDKSGLPSDRFSAERTGGSVSTLTIQRTQQEDSAVYLCASSLDTGQDGYTFGSGTRLTVV.

This clonotype was recorded at least ten times. Here the CDR3 DNA reads TGTGCCAGCAGTTTAGGGGACAGGGGAGCCTACGAGCAGTACTTC. The encoded protein is CASSLGDRGAYEQYF. This chain uses TRBV12-3 or TRBV12-4 with TRBJ2-7; TRBD1 agrees at 10 bases. The CDR3 extends over 15 amino acids. The trim removed 1 base at V and 2 bases at J, leaving 2 bases unmatched.

This clonotype was picked up many times. V usage is TRBV6-1 and J usage is TRBJ2-2; weak D call: TRBD1 (6 bases). Germline V gene sequence: CDR1 MNHNS, CDR2 SASEGT. The CDR3 length is 15 residues. V lost 5 bases and J 1 base, leaving 11 bases between the germline ends. The CDR3 nucleotides read TGTGCCAGCAGTTCCGGGACACTGAACACCGGGGAGCTGTTTTTT. This gives the protein CASSSGTLNTGELFF.

This clonotype was recorded many times. This rearrangement joins TRBV21-1 to TRBJ1-6; TRBD1 is taken as the D call from the table, unchecked against the DNA. TRBV21-1 is described as a pseudogene. This CDR3 is 19 amino acids long. Here the CDR3 reads CASSTTWGQGRNYNSPLHF. For the CDR3, the DNA is TGTGCCAGCAGTACTACCTGGGGACAGGGGAGAAACTATAATTCACCCCTCCACTTT.

This clonotype was recorded once. The DNA is left out, because the CDR3 cannot be placed on it with certainty; the CDR3 is given as TCRdb lists it. The rearrangement links TRBV6-1 to TRBJ2-2; no DNA check was done on the table's D call, TRBD2. Germline CDR1 MNHNS, CDR2 SASEGT. The CDR3 is made up of 17 amino acids, end residues included. The CDR3 region is CASSFVGRANGELFFFF.

This clonotype came up many times. The chain joins TRBV18 to TRBJ2-1, with 8 bases identical to TRBD1. Germline V CDR1 and CDR2: KGHSH, LQKENI. This CDR3 is 12 amino acids long. Germline trimming cut 4 bases from V and 7 bases from J; bases unmatched to any gene: 0. This CDR3 reads CASSRQGNEQFF. The CDR3 nucleotides read TGTGCCAGCTCACGACAGGGGAATGAGCAGTTCTTC.

This clonotype was seen ten or more times. The chain combines TRBV3-1 with TRBJ2-3, with D possibly being TRBD1 or TRBD2 (5 bases each). The CDR3 loop spans 16 amino acids. Germline CDR1 reads LGHDT; CDR2 reads YNNKEL (reference sequence). V gave up 5 bases and J gave up 0 bases, with 15 bases separating them. CDR3 sequence: CASSKGPFKSTDTQYF. CDR3 sequence (DNA): TGTGCCAGCAGCAAGGGACCCTTTAAGAGCACAGATACGCAGTATTTT.

V and J are TRBV5-1 and TRBJ2-1; 11 bases agree with TRBD2. There are 17 residues in the CDR3. The V gene's germline CDR1 is SGHRS and CDR2 YFSETQ. Losses at the gene ends were 4 bases for V and 4 bases for J; bases not matched to a gene: 10. The CDR3 DNA is TGCGCCAGCAGCCGTAACACCGGGACTAGCGGTTACAATGAGCAGTTCTTC. Its protein is CASSRNTGTSGYNEQFF.

This clonotype came up many times. The chain links TRBV12-3 or TRBV12-4 to TRBJ1-5, with D unresolved. There are 16 residues in the CDR3. The ends were cut back, 5 bases at V and 4 bases at J, with 18 bases in the middle. Here the CDR3 DNA reads TGTGCCAGCAGTCCTCCATCCGGGGTTAGAAATCAGCCCCAGCATTTT. Amino acids: CASSPPSGVRNQPQHF.

This chain connects TRBV3-1 to TRBJ2-7, with D uncertain. The CDR3 loop spans 14 amino acids. Germline CDR1 LGHDT, CDR2 YNNKEL (reference sequence). V shed 1 base and J shed 0 bases, with 7 bases lying between them. CDR3 region: CASSQVGHSYEQYF. In nucleotides, the CDR3 is TGTGCCAGCAGCCAAGTGGGCCACTCCTACGAGCAGTACTTC.

This sequence joins TRBV4-3 and TRBJ1-4; D is uncertain. This CDR3 has 12 residues. CDR1 is LGHNA, CDR2 YSLEER, per germline. V lost 0 bases to trimming and J lost 7 bases, with 3 bases between them. The CDR3 region is CASSQDTEKLFF. CDR3 in DNA: TGCGCCAGCAGCCAAGATACTGAAAAACTGTTTTTT.

Ten or more counts support this clonotype. V usage is TRBV7-9 and J usage is TRBJ1-4, with D perhaps TRBD1 (6 bases). The CDR3 length is 14 residues. Germline-derived CDR1 and CDR2 are SEHNR and FQNEAQ (reference sequence). V dropped 2 bases and J dropped 7 bases, with 11 bases sitting between them. In DNA form, the CDR3 reads TGTGCCAGCAGCTTACAGGGGACCAGTGAAAAACTGTTTTTT. Translated: CASSLQGTSEKLFF.

This clonotype came up many times. The chain joins TRBV5-1 to TRBJ2-1, with D perhaps matching TRBD1 (6 bases). This CDR3 is built from 13 residues. V gave up 0 bases and J gave up 9 bases, with 10 bases separating them. Germline assignment: CDR1 SGHRS and CDR2 YFSETQ. The CDR3 DNA is TGCGCCAGCAGCTTGGCCGGGACAACTGAGCAGTTCTTC. Amino acid sequence: CASSLAGTTEQFF.

There are many counts of this clonotype. The V call is TRBV27, the J call TRBJ1-2, with TRBD1 matching 7 bases. Germline V gene data show CDR1 as MNHEY and CDR2 as SMNVEV (reference sequence). The CDR3 runs 16 residues. The junction had 8 bases not matched to a gene; V was cut back by 4 bases and J by 0 bases. CDR3 coding DNA: TGTGCCAGCAGTTCACCTGGGGACAGCTCTAACTATGGCTACACCTTC. It codes for CASSSPGDSSNYGYTF.

This clonotype came up a few times. This chain joins TRBV2 and TRBJ2-1, with D perhaps matching TRBD1 (6 bases). Germline lookup yields CDR1 SNHLY and CDR2 FYNNEI. The CDR3 totals 13 residues. The V end was cut by 6 bases, the J end by 9 bases, with 15 bases between. CDR3 in DNA: TGTGCCAGCAGGTACAGGGATAAGGGTGAGCAGTTCTTC. Its protein is CASRYRDKGEQFF.